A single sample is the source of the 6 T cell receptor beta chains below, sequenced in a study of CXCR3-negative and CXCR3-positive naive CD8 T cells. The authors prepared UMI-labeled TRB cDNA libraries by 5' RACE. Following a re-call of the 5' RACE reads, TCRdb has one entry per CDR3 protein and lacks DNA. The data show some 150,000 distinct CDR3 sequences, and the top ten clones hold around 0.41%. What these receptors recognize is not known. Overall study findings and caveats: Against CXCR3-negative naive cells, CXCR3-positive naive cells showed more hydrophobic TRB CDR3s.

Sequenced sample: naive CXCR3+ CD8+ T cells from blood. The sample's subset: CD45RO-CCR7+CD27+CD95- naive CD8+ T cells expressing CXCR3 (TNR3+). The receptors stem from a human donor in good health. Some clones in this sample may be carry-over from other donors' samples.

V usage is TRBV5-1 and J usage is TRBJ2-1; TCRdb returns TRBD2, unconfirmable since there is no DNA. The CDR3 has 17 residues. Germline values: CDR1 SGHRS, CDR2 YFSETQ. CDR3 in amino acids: CASSETGGRTADNEQFF.

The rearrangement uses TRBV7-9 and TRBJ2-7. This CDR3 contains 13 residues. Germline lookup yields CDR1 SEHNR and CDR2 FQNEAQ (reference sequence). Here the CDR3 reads CASSLTGPYEQYF.

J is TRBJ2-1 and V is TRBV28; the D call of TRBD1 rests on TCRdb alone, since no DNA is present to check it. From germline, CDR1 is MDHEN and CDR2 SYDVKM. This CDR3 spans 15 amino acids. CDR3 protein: CASTGGGGEPNEQFF.

The chain's CDR3 is CASSESYSSPDTQYF. J is TRBJ2-3 and V is TRBV25-1. This CDR3 has 15 residues. From germline, CDR1 is MGHDK and CDR2 SYGVNS.

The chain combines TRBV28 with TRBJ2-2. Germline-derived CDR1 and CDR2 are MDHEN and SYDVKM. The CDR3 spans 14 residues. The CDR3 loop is CASSLMGNTGELFF.

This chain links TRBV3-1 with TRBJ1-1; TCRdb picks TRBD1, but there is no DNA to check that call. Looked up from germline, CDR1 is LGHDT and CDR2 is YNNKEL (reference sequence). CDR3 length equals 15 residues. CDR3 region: CASSQVGRPDTEAFF.